The T cell receptor beta chain under discussion was sequenced for a study of a mutant IDH1 vaccine in newly diagnosed glioma. The germline V gene has CDR1 MDHEN and CDR2 SYDVKM. This CDR3 has 14 residues. The V and J ends lost 6 bases and 0 bases respectively, with 11 bases between them. About this clone: Antigen specificity is unknown.

Sequenced by immunoSEQ multiplex PCR; TCRdb stores in-frame clones only, minus some. The sample lists approximately 41,000 clones; around 89% were seen once. Time point in this sample: week 35, safety follow-up. Doses of 300 ug of mutant IDH1 20-mer peptide were given with topical imiquimod. The genes are TRBV28 and TRBJ1-2; a possible D gene is TRBD1 (6 bases). The sequenced sample was PBMCs, obtained from a glioma patient whose treatment included an IDH1 peptide vaccine. This sequence was found in a man in his forties with glioma. CDR3 coding DNA: TGTGCCAGCAGATTCAAGGGGGCTAACTATGGCTACACCTTC. Translating gives CASRFKGANYGYTF.